Following are 18 T cell receptor beta chains from one sample sequenced in a study of beta chain features in type 1 diabetes. The study reverse transcribed the entire isolated RNA, so it sequenced expressed TCRB transcripts. Repertoires were generated with immunoSEQ multiplex PCR, while TCRdb's copy carries only in-frame clones and drops some. The table records about 620,000 clones, less than 20% of them present only once. The sample consisted of naive CD4+ T cells from blood. Every receptor here comes from a man aged 18 to 30 in good health.

V and J are TRBV4-1 and TRBJ2-5; D uncertain. Germline CDR1 is MGHRA and CDR2 is YSYEKL. The CDR3 runs to 16 residues. V was trimmed by 3 bases and J by 0 bases, leaving 14 bases between them. As DNA, the CDR3 is TGCGCCAGCAGCCACCGAGTAATTGGTCACCAAGAGACCCAGTACTTC. Residues: CASSHRVIGHQETQYF.

Worth noting for this clone: This CDR3 is also generated by other DNA sequences in the sample. The chain employs TRBV30 and TRBJ1-5; D not certain. The CDR3 covers 13 residues. CDR1 is GTSNPN and CDR2 is SVGIG in the germline V gene (reference sequence). Trimming took 2 bases from V and 0 from J, leaving 5 bases between them. The CDR3 DNA reads as TGTGCCTGGAGTCGGGGTAGCAATCAGCCCCAGCATTTT. Encoded protein: CAWSRGSNQPQHF.

This clone turned up a few times. The genes are TRBV5-4 and TRBJ2-1; 9 nucleotides match TRBD1. CDR1 and CDR2 (germline): SGHNT, YYREEE (reference sequence). This CDR3 comprises 16 residues. After removal of 3 bases from V and 6 bases from J, the junction contained 10 bases not matched to a gene. The CDR3 sequence is CASSSRGGQGFNEQFF. CDR3 coding DNA: TGTGCCAGCAGCTCCCGGGGCGGACAGGGGTTCAATGAGCAGTTCTTC.

V gene TRBV19 combines with J gene TRBJ1-6; D gene unclear. Trimming shortened V by 1 base and J by 0 bases, and 16 bases separated the two germline ends. The CDR3 spans 19 residues. Germline values: CDR1 LNHDA, CDR2 SQIVND (reference sequence). CDR3 residues: CASSIAARAASSYNSPLHF. In DNA, the CDR3 is TGTGCCAGTAGTATAGCAGCGCGGGCCGCCAGCTCCTATAATTCACCCCTCCACTTT.

This clone has only a few counts. This chain connects TRBV5-1 to TRBJ2-7; D gene unclear. V lost 1 base, J lost 3 bases, and 8 bases lay in between. The CDR3 totals 13 residues. Per the germline V gene, CDR1 is SGHRS and CDR2 is YFSETQ. CDR3 protein: CASSLLGRYEQYF. CDR3 DNA sequence: TGCGCCAGCAGCTTGTTGGGTCGCTACGAGCAGTACTTC.

This clone has only a few counts. V and J are TRBV28 and TRBJ2-7; 7 nucleotides agree with TRBD1. Germline trimming cut 6 bases from V and 4 bases from J; bases unmatched to any gene: 3. CDR1 is MDHEN, CDR2 SYDVKM, per germline. The CDR3 runs 12 residues. In DNA form, the CDR3 reads TGTGCCAGCAGGCTGACAGGGTACGAGCAGTACTTC. Amino acid sequence: CASRLTGYEQYF. Together with reference TRBV28 and TRBJ2-7, the CDR3 gives the full variable domain: DVKVTQSSRYLVKRTGEKVFLECVQDMDHENMFWYRQDPGLGLRLIYFSYDVKMKEKGDIPEGYSVSREKKERFSLILESASTNQTSMYLCASRLTGYEQYFGPGTRLTVT.

The rearrangement joins TRBV4-1 to TRBJ2-7; D not certain. V was shortened by 4 bases and J by 3 bases, with 4 bases between the two germline ends. CDR1 is MGHRA, CDR2 YSYEKL, per germline. The CDR3 extends over 11 amino acids. CDR3 protein: CASSPVYEQYF. The CDR3, as DNA: TGCGCCAGCAGCCCCGTCTACGAGCAGTACTTC.

The J gene is TRBJ2-1, the V gene TRBV9; maybe TRBD1 (6 bases). The CDR3 covers 16 residues. Germline CDR1 SGDLS, CDR2 YYNGEE. The V end lost 4 bases, the J end lost 0 bases, and 14 bases lay between the germline ends. CDR3 residues: CASSPRTASSYNEQFF. Written as DNA, the CDR3 is TGTGCCAGCAGCCCCCGGACAGCGAGCTCCTACAATGAGCAGTTCTTC.

This chain uses TRBV29-1 with TRBJ1-5; D might be TRBD1 (5 bases). Germline loops: CDR1 SQVTM, CDR2 ANQGSEA. The V and J ends lost 6 bases and 2 bases respectively, with 11 bases between them. The CDR3 runs 13 residues. CDR3 loop: CSVKTGRNQPQHF. DNA for the CDR3: TGCAGCGTGAAGACGGGGCGCAATCAGCCCCAGCATTTT.

The CDR3 bases are TGTGCCAGCACCCGACTAGTGAACACAGATACGCAGTATTTT. It translates to CASTRLVNTDTQYF. The chain carries TRBV9 and TRBJ2-3, with D possibly being TRBD2 (6 bases). CDR3 length: 14 residues. Germline values: CDR1 SGDLS, CDR2 YYNGEE. The V and J ends lost 6 bases and 2 bases respectively, with 13 bases between them.

The genes are TRBV7-9 and TRBJ2-3; no firm D call. The CDR3 loop spans 16 amino acids. The germline gives CDR1 SEHNR, CDR2 FQNEAQ (reference sequence). The ends were cut back, 5 bases at V and 1 base at J, with 16 bases in the middle. DNA for the CDR3: TGTGCCAGCAGCCTACAGAGCATTAGAGGCACAGATACGCAGTATTTT. Amino acids: CASSLQSIRGTDTQYF.

This clone turned up a few times. This rearrangement joins TRBV4-3 to TRBJ2-1; 15 positions match TRBD2. With 4 bases clipped from V and 6 bases from J, the junction kept 4 bases outside the gene matches. The CDR3 consists of 16 residues. Germline V gene data show CDR1 as LGHNA and CDR2 as YSLEER. The CDR3 coding sequence is TGCGCCAGCAGCCGCATGGGACTAGCGGGAGGCAATGAGCAGTTCTTC. Encoded protein: CASSRMGLAGGNEQFF.

The genes are TRBV7-2 and TRBJ2-7; 9 bases fit TRBD2. The J segment lost 2 bases and the V segment lost 2 bases, leaving 4 bases of the junction unmatched. The CDR3 is 15 amino acids. Germline V gene lookup returns CDR1 SGHTA and CDR2 FQGNSA. Here the CDR3 DNA reads TGTGCCAGCAGCTTAAGGCCTAGCGGGACCTACGAGCAGTACTTC. The encoded protein is CASSLRPSGTYEQYF.

This rearrangement joins TRBV2 to TRBJ2-2, with D maybe TRBD2 (5 bases). CDR3 length: 15 amino acids. Trimming left V 7 bases short and J 4 bases short, with 16 bases between. Germline-derived CDR1 and CDR2 are SNHLY and FYNNEI. The CDR3 region has the DNA TGTGCCAGCACCGCCGTCTCGGCGGGCACCGGGGAGCTGTTTTTT. Protein product: CASTAVSAGTGELFF.

This chain uses TRBV29-1 with TRBJ1-2; D possibly corresponds to TRBD1 (5 bases). The CDR3 covers 13 residues. V was shortened by 3 bases and J by 3 bases, with 11 bases between the two germline ends. CDR1 and CDR2 from the germline V gene are SQVTM and ANQGSEA. CDR3 nucleotide sequence: TGCAGCGTTGAGAGGGACCGAGACTATGGCTACACCTTC. Translating it yields CSVERDRDYGYTF.

This chain joins TRBV9 and TRBJ2-3; TRBD2 matches at 8 bases. The CDR3 loop spans 16 amino acids. Germline assignment: CDR1 SGDLS and CDR2 YYNGEE. V was pared by 0 bases and J by 0 bases, with 3 bases of the junction left unmatched. CDR3 sequence (DNA): TGTGCCAGCAGCGTAGCGACTAGCGTTAGCACAGATACGCAGTATTTT. Its translation: CASSVATSVSTDTQYF. Complete variable domain (other parts from reference TRBV9 and TRBJ2-3): DSGVTQTPKHLITATGQRVTLRCSPRSGDLSVYWYQQSLDQGLQFLIQYYNGEERAKGNILERFSAQQFPDLHSELNLSSLELGDSALYFCASSVATSVSTDTQYFGPGTRLTVL.

The gene calls are TRBV9 and TRBJ1-6; D gene ambiguous. V lost 2 bases and J 7 bases, leaving 16 bases between the germline ends. The CDR3 spans 16 residues. The germline CDR1 and CDR2 sequences are SGDLS and YYNGEE. The CDR3 reads CASSVKSGGSNSPLHF. CDR3 DNA sequence: TGTGCCAGCAGCGTCAAGAGTGGAGGGTCGAATTCACCCCTCCACTTT.

The chain uses TRBV7-2 and TRBJ1-1; 7 bases fit TRBD1. The CDR3 loop spans 15 amino acids. V gave up 5 bases and J gave up 4 bases; unmatched junction bases: 10. Looked up from germline, CDR1 is SGHTA and CDR2 is FQGNSA. CDR3 in amino acids: CASSPYDRVGTEAFF. CDR3 DNA: TGTGCCAGCAGCCCATACGACAGGGTCGGCACTGAAGCTTTCTTT. Looking up the rest from reference TRBV7-2 and TRBJ1-1 gives the full variable domain: GAGVSQSPSNKVTEKGKDVELRCDPISGHTALYWYRQSLGQGLEFLIYFQGNSAPDKSGLPSDRFSAERTGGSVSTLTIQRTQQEDSAVYLCASSPYDRVGTEAFFGQGTRLTVV.